Below, 16 T cell receptor beta chains from the same sample are listed, as sequenced in a study of regulatory T cells in long-lasting Graves disease. Both iRepertoire HTBI primers and Arm-PCR of CDR3 regions were used to build the TCR beta libraries. Using its own MiXCR run on the multiplex PCR reads, TCRdb lists one record per CDR3 protein. The sample carries 350,000 to 450,000 distinct CDR3 sequences, just under 15% recorded once. The time point here: newly diagnosed GD, antithyroid drugs for less than 3 months. Scientists built the TCR library using RNA that was extracted from PBMCs. These same data were also listed under a study on T cells in Graves' hyperthyroidism and ophthalmopathy.

Sample: peripheral blood mononuclear cells (PBMCs), taken at new diagnosis, from a patient treated with antithyroid drugs. The receptors derive from a woman in her thirties with Graves disease.

This clonotype was seen many times. The rearrangement links TRBV5-4 to TRBJ2-7, with D unclear. This CDR3 is built from 15 residues. Trimming shortened V by 3 bases and J by 3 bases, and 16 bases separated the two germline ends. CDR1 and CDR2 (germline): SGHNT, YYREEE (reference sequence). CDR3 bases: TGTGCCAGCAGCTACGACCAGCCGAGAGTCTACGAGCAGTACTTC. Translation: CASSYDQPRVYEQYF.

This clonotype was found many times. The chain links TRBV15 to TRBJ2-1; no firm D call. V was shortened by 3 bases and J by 0 bases, with 9 bases between the two germline ends. Germline V gene lookup returns CDR1 LNHNV and CDR2 YYDKDF (reference sequence). The length of the CDR3 is 15 residues. This chain's CDR3 is CATSRERSSYNEQFF. CDR3 DNA: TGTGCCACCAGCAGGGAAAGGAGCTCCTACAATGAGCAGTTCTTC.

This clonotype was counted at least ten times. The CDR3 nucleotides read TGCAGTGTCGGGACTGGAGTGTTTTACGAGCAGTACTTC. Protein product: CSVGTGVFYEQYF. The V and J genes are TRBV20-1 and TRBJ2-7; D may be TRBD2 (6 bases). V lost 7 bases, J lost 4 bases, and 17 bases lay in between. The CDR3 loop spans 13 amino acids. Per the germline V gene, CDR1 is DFQATT and CDR2 is SNEGSKA (reference sequence).

With respect to this clonotype: A much larger clone sits a single nucleotide away, making a read error possible. CDR3 protein: CAWSVLNTEAFF. The CDR3 nucleotides read TGTGCCTGGAGTGTCCTGAACACTGAAGCTTTCTTT. V is TRBV30 and J is TRBJ1-1; D unclear. The CDR3 contains 12 residues. Germline V gives CDR1 GTSNPN, CDR2 SVGIG (reference sequence). V lost 0 bases, J lost 0 bases, and 2 bases lay in between.

In its sample, this clonotype was seen once. The CDR3 DNA reads as TGCAGTGCTAGGGGGCCCAGCAAGGCCTACAATGAGCAGTTCTTC. Its protein is CSARGPSKAYNEQFF. The chain uses TRBV20-1 and TRBJ2-1; D might be TRBD1 (5 bases). The CDR3 runs to 15 residues. Germline values: CDR1 DFQATT, CDR2 SNEGSKA (reference sequence). Trimming removed 3 bases at V and 2 bases at J, with 14 bases between.

The rearrangement links TRBV5-1 to TRBJ2-3, with TRBD2 matching over 7 bases. Germline trimming cut 5 bases from V and 3 bases from J; bases unmatched to any gene: 3. CDR1 and CDR2 from the germline V gene are SGHRS and YFSETQ. The CDR3 runs to 13 residues. The CDR3, as DNA: TGCGCCAGCAGGGCGGGAGAAACAGATACGCAGTATTTT. Translating it yields CASRAGETDTQYF.

This clonotype appeared a few times. The genes are TRBV7-8 and TRBJ2-7; D ambiguous. CDR3 length equals 13 residues. Looked up from germline, CDR1 is SGHVS and CDR2 is FQNEAQ. V lost 5 bases and J lost 1, with 9 bases in between. The CDR3 sequence: CASSPLSSYEQYF. CDR3 sequence (DNA): TGTGCCAGCAGCCCCCTCAGTTCCTACGAGCAGTACTTC.

This chain links TRBV2 with TRBJ2-1; 11 bases match TRBD2. The end of the DNA is better explained by TRBJ2-3, so the J call may be wrong. This CDR3 contains 14 residues. In germline, CDR1 is SNHLY, CDR2 FYNNEI. Written as DNA, the CDR3 is TGTGCCAGCAGGGAACTAGCGGGAGTCGATACGCAGTATTTT. It codes for CASRELAGVDTQYF.

This clonotype was counted at least ten times. A junction boundary mismatches the germline segment, possibly from a read error. This chain links TRBV5-1 with TRBJ1-1; tentatively, D is TRBD1 (6 bases). The CDR3 contains 14 residues. From germline, CDR1 is SGHRS and CDR2 YFSETQ. The CDR3 reads CASSLGGGNTEAFF. Here the CDR3 DNA reads TGTGCCAGCAGCTTAGGGGGGGGGAACACTGAAGCTTTCTTT.

Only a few counts were recorded for this clonotype. The chain links TRBV14 to TRBJ2-6; D is unclear. The V gene's germline CDR1 is SGHDN and CDR2 FVKESK. The V end lost 1 base, the J end lost 0 bases, and 10 bases lay between the germline ends. This CDR3 is 17 amino acids long. DNA of the CDR3: TGTGCCAGCAGCCAAGGGCGGCGCCTCTCTGGGGCCAACGTCCTGACTTTC. Protein: CASSQGRRLSGANVLTF.

The sample holds many counts of this clonotype. The rearrangement links TRBV11-2 to TRBJ2-3; D call uncertain. Trimming removed 4 bases at V and 2 bases at J, with 10 bases between. The germline CDR1 and CDR2 sequences are SGHAT and FQNNGV. This CDR3 is built from 14 residues. CDR3 in DNA: TGTGCCAGCAGCTCGACACCAGACACAGATACGCAGTATTTT. Residues: CASSSTPDTDTQYF.

This clonotype showed up many times. This chain connects TRBV4-1 to TRBJ2-5; either TRBD1 or TRBD2 may supply D (5 bases each). The CDR3 spans 13 residues. V lost 7 bases to trimming and J lost 2 bases, with 11 bases between them. CDR1 and CDR2 from the germline V gene are MGHRA and YSYEKL. CDR3 sequence (DNA): TGCGCCAGCAAGGGGCCGGGGCAAGAGACCCAGTACTTC. As protein: CASKGPGQETQYF.

Notes on this clonotype: A much larger clone is a single base away; this may be a read error. The CDR3 loop is CASSAGTGGCGEQFF. Here the CDR3 DNA reads TGCGCCAGCAGCGCCGGGACAGGGGGATGCGGTGAGCAGTTCTTC. The rearrangement joins TRBV5-1 to TRBJ2-1; the match to TRBD1 covers 11 bases. CDR1 SGHRS and CDR2 YFSETQ come from the germline V gene. With V trimmed by 4 bases and J by 9 bases, 9 bases remained unmatched. The CDR3 totals 15 residues.

At least ten counts were recorded for this clonotype. The J gene is TRBJ2-1, the V gene TRBV11-2, with D possibly being TRBD1 or TRBD2 (5 bases each). V was shortened by 4 bases and J by 3 bases, with 16 bases between the two germline ends. Germline assignment: CDR1 SGHAT and CDR2 FQNNGV. The CDR3 loop spans 16 amino acids. The CDR3 loop is CASSSSGATFYNEQFF. CDR3 bases: TGTGCCAGCAGCTCCTCCGGGGCCACTTTCTACAATGAGCAGTTCTTC.

This clonotype was seen many times. The J gene is TRBJ1-2, the V gene TRBV11-3, with a possible D match to TRBD1 (5 bases). The germline V and J ends were trimmed by 4 bases and 1 base, with 19 bases remaining between them. This CDR3 is 17 amino acids long. Germline loops: CDR1 SGHNT, CDR2 YENEEA. CDR3 amino acids: CASSSRGGVPINYGYTF. The DNA for the CDR3 is TGTGCCAGCAGCTCCCGCGGAGGGGTCCCAATTAACTATGGCTACACCTTC.

This clonotype has a handful of counts. The V call is TRBV20-1, the J call TRBJ2-3; D not certain. Germline-derived CDR1 and CDR2 are DFQATT and SNEGSKA (reference sequence). V lost 3 bases to trimming and J lost 2 bases, with 18 bases between them. CDR3 length equals 16 residues. CDR3: CSASYYDQPPTDTQYF. The CDR3 nucleotides read TGCAGTGCTAGTTATTATGACCAACCACCCACAGATACGCAGTATTTT.